These 24 T cell receptor beta chains originate from one sample sequenced in a study of tumor-infiltrating lymphocytes in oesophageal squamous cell carcinoma. MiXCR, run by TCRdb on the PCR reads, gives a single entry per CDR3 protein. This sample yields about 14,000 distinct CDR3 sequences, of which around 47% are seen a single time; approximately 46% belongs to the top ten. Sequenced sample: blood. The receptors here all came from a male donor with esophageal squamous cell carcinoma.

This clonotype was counted once. This rearrangement joins TRBV7-3 to TRBJ2-5; D ambiguous. The CDR3 consists of 15 residues. From germline, CDR1 is SGHTA and CDR2 FQGTGA. Trimming stripped 5 bases from V and 11 bases from J, with 24 bases between. CDR3 sequence: CASSPPSFLGGTQYF. The CDR3 nucleotides are TGTGCCAGCAGCCCCCCGTCTTTTCTAGGCGGCACACAGTACTTC.

This clonotype is termed medium-sized. The V and J genes are TRBV11-3 and TRBJ2-1; the D gene is possibly TRBD1 (9 bases). V lost 4 bases to trimming and J lost 9 bases, with 19 bases between them. This CDR3 comprises 15 residues. The germline V gene has CDR1 SGHNT and CDR2 YENEEA. The CDR3 DNA is TGTGCCAGCAGCTCGGGAGGGACAGGGCGGGGTGAGCAGTTCTTC. This sequence encodes CASSSGGTGRGEQFF.

A single count supports this clonotype. The chain has TRBV11-2 and TRBJ2-1; TRBD1 or TRBD2 may be the D gene (5 bases each). The CDR3 runs 12 residues. Germline V gives CDR1 SGHAT, CDR2 FQNNGV. V lost 5 bases, J lost 15 bases, and 17 bases lay in between. The DNA of the CDR3 is TGTGCCAGCAGCACCACCGGGACCCTGTTGTTCTTC. It encodes CASSTTGTLLFF.

The rearrangement joins TRBV19 to TRBJ2-1; the match to TRBD2 covers 8 bases. The end of the DNA fits TRBJ2-7 better, so the J call may be wrong. The length of the CDR3 is 15 residues. Germline CDR1 LNHDA, CDR2 SQIVND (reference sequence). CDR3 loop: CASLKIAGPYNEQYF. CDR3 DNA: TGTGCCAGCCTCAAGATAGCGGGACCCTACAATGAGCAGTACTTC.

CDR3 residues: CASSFGQGVLEQYF. CDR3 nucleotide sequence: TGTGCCAGCAGCTTTGGACAGGGGGTTCTCGAGCAGTACTTC. J is TRBJ2-7 and V is TRBV7-9, with 10 bases aligning to TRBD1. The CDR3 totals 14 residues. Germline V gene lookup returns CDR1 SEHNR and CDR2 FQNEAQ (reference sequence). Trimming cost V 3 bases and J 6 bases; bases outside gene matches: 5.

The rearrangement links TRBV7-8 to TRBJ1-4; D is ambiguous. Trimming cost V 2 bases and J 8 bases, with 3 bases left between them. CDR1 and CDR2 (germline): SGHVS, FQNEAQ. CDR3 length equals 11 residues. The CDR3, as DNA: TGTGCCAGCAGCTTACTAGAAAAACTGTTTTTT. Translation: CASSLLEKLFF.

Relative to its sample, this clonotype is medium-sized. The rearrangement uses TRBV7-9 and TRBJ2-1, with D perhaps TRBD1 or TRBD2 (6 bases each). The ends were cut back, 6 bases at V and 5 bases at J, with 14 bases in the middle. The germline CDR1 and CDR2 sequences are SEHNR and FQNEAQ (reference sequence). CDR3 size: 14 residues. The CDR3 protein is CASRFRGDHNEQFF. Written as DNA, the CDR3 is TGTGCCAGCAGATTTAGGGGGGATCACAATGAGCAGTTCTTC.

The chain combines TRBV7-3 with TRBJ2-3; a possible D gene is TRBD1 (6 bases). The germline CDR1 and CDR2 sequences are SGHTA and FQGTGA. The CDR3 sequence is 16 residues long. The germline V and J ends were trimmed by 4 bases and 14 bases, with 28 bases remaining between them. The CDR3 is CASSSGTLTNTGELYF. In DNA form, the CDR3 reads TGTGCCAGCAGCTCTGGGACACTTACGAACACCGGGGAGCTGTATTTT.

The chain is built from TRBV5-1 and TRBJ2-3; 9 bases are a match to TRBD2. The CDR3 totals 15 residues. The germline CDR1 and CDR2 sequences are SGHRS and YFSETQ. The V and J ends lost 3 bases and 5 bases, in that order; junction bases with no gene match: 7. The CDR3 region is CASSYRREGGDTQYF. The DNA for the CDR3 is TGCGCCAGCAGCTACCGGCGGGAGGGAGGAGATACGCAGTATTTT.

The chain has TRBV11-2 and TRBJ1-5, with D unclear. There are 13 residues in the CDR3. Germline V gene data show CDR1 as SGHAT and CDR2 as FQNNGV. V lost 5 bases to trimming and J lost 3 bases, with 8 bases between them. CDR3 DNA: TGTGCCAGCAGCCCAGGAATCAATCAGCCCCAGCATTTT. Its protein is CASSPGINQPQHF.

The chain combines TRBV28 with TRBJ2-5; D unresolved. The CDR3 has 15 residues. The germline V and J ends were trimmed by 5 bases and 1 base, with 14 bases remaining between them. CDR1 is MDHEN, CDR2 SYDVKM, per germline. This CDR3 is CASSPLLKSQETQYF. CDR3 bases: TGTGCCAGCAGTCCCCTCCTTAAGTCCCAAGAGACCCAGTACTTC.

With regard to this clonotype: Germline and junction disagree at one end, which may indicate a read error. J is TRBJ2-7 and V is TRBV5-1; D might be TRBD1 (6 bases). The J call may be in error: the DNA end matches TRBJ1-2 better. The CDR3 loop spans 13 amino acids. The germline CDR1 and CDR2 sequences are SGHRS and YFSETQ. The CDR3 protein is CATSVVTGIGYTF. CDR3 nucleotide sequence: TGCGCCACCAGCGTAGTCACAGGGATCGGCTACACCTTC.

This clonotype was seen a handful of times. The rearrangement joins TRBV5-6 to TRBJ1-4, with D hard to call. The CDR3 runs 17 residues. Germline assignment: CDR1 SGHDT and CDR2 YYEEEE. Trimming took 0 bases from V and 7 from J, leaving 19 bases between them. The CDR3 here is CASSLEREGLIFEKLFF. The CDR3 region has the DNA TGTGCCAGCAGCTTGGAAAGGGAAGGATTGATATTTGAAAAACTGTTTTTT.

The chain couples TRBV11-3 to TRBJ2-1; TRBD1 aligns across 9 bases. CDR3 length: 14 amino acids. CDR1 and CDR2 from the germline V gene are SGHNT and YENEEA. The V and J ends lost 5 bases and 10 bases, in that order; junction bases with no gene match: 9. The DNA for the CDR3 is TGTGCCAGCAGCCAGGGGGCACAGGGGGCGGAGCAGTTCTTC. It yields the protein CASSQGAQGAEQFF.

In its sample, this clonotype is medium-sized. The rearrangement links TRBV11-1 to TRBJ2-5; no clear D gene. Trimming pared 3 bases from V and 5 bases from J, leaving 13 bases between. The CDR3 length is 14 residues. Looked up from germline, CDR1 is SGHAT and CDR2 is FQDESV (reference sequence). The chain's CDR3 is CASSLGIVGETQYF. CDR3 in DNA: TGTGCCAGCAGCTTGGGAATAGTGGGGGAGACCCAGTACTTC.

To note about this clonotype: Since the CDR3 does not end with the conserved phenylalanine or tryptophan, this likely comes from a read error. The limits of the CDR3 on the DNA are not certain, so only TCRdb's listed CDR3 is given. The chain combines TRBV6-8 with TRBJ2-7. Germline V lookup: CDR1 MNHGY, CDR2 SAAAGT. 13 amino acids form the CDR3, both terminal residues included. CDR3 region: CASRTNYGYTFGS.

J is TRBJ2-1 and V is TRBV7-6; D perhaps matches TRBD1 (7 bases). The CDR3 contains 16 residues. CDR1 and CDR2 from the germline V gene are SGHVS and FNYEAQ. Trimming stripped 5 bases from V and 6 bases from J, with 20 bases between. The CDR3 region has the DNA TGTGCCAGCAGCAGACAGGGCCCGGGGGCCTCCAATGAGCAGTTCTTC. This codes for CASSRQGPGASNEQFF. The full variable domain, its missing parts supplied by reference TRBV7-6 and TRBJ2-1, is GAGVSQSPRYKVTKRGQDVALRCDPISGHVSLYWYRQALGQGPEFLTYFNYEAQQDKSGLPNDRFSAERPEGSISTLTIQRTEQRDSAMYRCASSRQGPGASNEQFFGPGTRLTVL.

The gene calls are TRBV6-1 and TRBJ2-1; 8 nucleotides align to TRBD1. The end of the DNA fits TRBJ1-2 better, so the J call may be wrong. This CDR3 spans 16 amino acids. The germline V gene encodes CDR1 MNHNS and CDR2 SASEGT. The CDR3 coding sequence is TGTGCCAGCAGTGATCCCCAGGGGGCGCGTAGCTATGGCTACACCTTC. Translation gives CASSDPQGARSYGYTF.

This clonotype was counted a few times. This chain links TRBV6-1 with TRBJ2-5; D gene ambiguous. Germline V lookup: CDR1 MNHNS, CDR2 SASEGT. The V end lost 1 base, the J end lost 5 bases, and 8 bases lay between the germline ends. The CDR3 totals 13 residues. In DNA form, the CDR3 reads TGTGCCAGCAGTGAAGAGGTTTACGAGACCCAGTACTTC. Translated, it gives CASSEEVYETQYF.

As concerns this clonotype: The CDR3 ends on some other residue instead of the conserved phenylalanine or tryptophan, so this is likely a read error. The limits of the CDR3 on the DNA are not certain, so only TCRdb's listed CDR3 is given. The genes are TRBV28 and TRBJ2-1; the D call of TRBD1 is as the table states it, not checked on the DNA. The CDR3 comprises 16 residues, both ends counted. Germline lookup yields CDR1 MDHEN and CDR2 SYDVKM. Here the CDR3 reads CASSEGGDRGGYTFGS.

The chain combines TRBV12-2 with TRBJ2-1; the table's TRBD1 call for D was not verified on the DNA. TRBV12-2 is marked as a pseudogene. The CDR3 spans 12 residues. CDR3: CASRLHRGSTGF. The CDR3 DNA reads as TGTGCAAGTCGTCTTCACAGGGGGTCCACAGGCTTC.

This clonotype was recorded many times. V is TRBV5-5 and J is TRBJ1-2; the D gene is possibly TRBD1 (5 bases). V shed 0 bases and J shed 0 bases, with 12 bases lying between them. The CDR3 runs 16 residues. Germline values: CDR1 SGHKS, CDR2 YYEKEE (reference sequence). CDR3 nucleotide sequence: TGTGCCAGCAGCTTGGTTGGGGGGAACCCTAACTATGGCTACACCTTC. As protein: CASSLVGGNPNYGYTF.

On this clonotype itself: This CDR3 fails to terminate in the conserved phenylalanine or tryptophan, so it likely reflects a read error. It is unclear where the CDR3 begins or ends on the DNA, so no DNA is shown, and the CDR3 is as TCRdb lists it. The chain recombines TRBV2 with TRBJ2-5; TRBD1, the table's D call, lacks a check against the DNA. CDR1 and CDR2 from the germline V gene are SNHLY and FYNNEI. From its first to its last residue, the CDR3 has 8 amino acids. CDR3 residues: CASRSSGG.

The rearrangement links TRBV6-1 to TRBJ2-4; tentatively, D is TRBD2 (6 bases). Germline CDR1 MNHNS, CDR2 SASEGT. Trimming shortened V by 6 bases and J by 0 bases, and 18 bases separated the two germline ends. The CDR3 has 17 residues. CDR3 region: CASRTILAVIAKNIQYF. CDR3 sequence (DNA): TGTGCCAGCAGAACAATATTAGCGGTTATAGCCAAAAACATTCAGTACTTC.